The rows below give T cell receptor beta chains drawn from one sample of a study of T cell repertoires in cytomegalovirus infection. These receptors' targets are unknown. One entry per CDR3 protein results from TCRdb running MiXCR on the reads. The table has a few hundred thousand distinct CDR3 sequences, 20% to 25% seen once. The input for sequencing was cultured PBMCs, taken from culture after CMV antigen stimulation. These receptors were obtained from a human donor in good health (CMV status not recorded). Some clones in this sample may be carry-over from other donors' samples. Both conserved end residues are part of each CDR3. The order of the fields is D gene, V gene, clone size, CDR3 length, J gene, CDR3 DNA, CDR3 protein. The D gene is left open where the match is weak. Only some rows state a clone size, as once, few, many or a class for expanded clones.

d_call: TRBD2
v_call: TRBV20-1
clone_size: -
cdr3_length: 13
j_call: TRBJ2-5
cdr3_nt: TGCAGTGGTACATCGGGACTACTAGAGACCCAGTACTTC
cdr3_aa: CSGTSGLLETQYF

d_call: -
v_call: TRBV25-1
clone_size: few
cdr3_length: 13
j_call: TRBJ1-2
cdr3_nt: TGTGCCAGCAGCAGGGAGACTAACTATGGCTACACCTTC
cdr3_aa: CASSRETNYGYTF

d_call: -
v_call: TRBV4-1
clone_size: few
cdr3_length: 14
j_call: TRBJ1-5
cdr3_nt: TGCGCCAGCAGCCAAAAAACAGGGCCCCAGCCCCAGCATTTT
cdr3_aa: CASSQKTGPQPQHF

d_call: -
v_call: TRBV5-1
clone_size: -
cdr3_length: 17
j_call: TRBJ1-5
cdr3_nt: TGCGCCAGCAGCTTGGATCCAGGACCGGATAGCAATCAGCCCCAGCATTTT
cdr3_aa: CASSLDPGPDSNQPQHF

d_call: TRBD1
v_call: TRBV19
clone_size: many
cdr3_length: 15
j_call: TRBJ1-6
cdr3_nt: TGTGCCAGTAGAAGAACAGGGGGTAAACATTCACCCCTCCACTTT
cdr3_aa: CASRRTGGKHSPLHF

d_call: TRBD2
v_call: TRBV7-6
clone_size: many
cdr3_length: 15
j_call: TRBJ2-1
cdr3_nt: TGTGCCAGCAGCTTCGGGACTAGCGGATACAATGAGCAGTTCTTC
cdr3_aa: CASSFGTSGYNEQFF

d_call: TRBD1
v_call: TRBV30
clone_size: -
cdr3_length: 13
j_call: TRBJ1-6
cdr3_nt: TGTGCCTGGAGTGGACAGGGGGCATCACCCCTCCACTTT
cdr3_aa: CAWSGQGASPLHF

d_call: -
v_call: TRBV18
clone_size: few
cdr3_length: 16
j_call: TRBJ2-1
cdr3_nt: TGTGCCAGCTCACAACAGGGGGGGACGGTCAATAATGAGCAGTTCTTC
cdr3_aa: CASSQQGGTVNNEQFF

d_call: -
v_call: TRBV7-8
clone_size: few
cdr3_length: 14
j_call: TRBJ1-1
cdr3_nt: TGTGCCAGCAGCTTTGGGGCCCATAACACTGAAGCTTTCTTT
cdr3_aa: CASSFGAHNTEAFF

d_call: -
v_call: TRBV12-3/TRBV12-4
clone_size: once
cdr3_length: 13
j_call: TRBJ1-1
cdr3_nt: TGTGCCAGCAGTTTAAGGCAGGAGACTGAAGCTTTCTTT
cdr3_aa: CASSLRQETEAFF

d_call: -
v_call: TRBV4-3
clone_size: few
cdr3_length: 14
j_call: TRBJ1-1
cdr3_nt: TGCGCCAGCAGCCAGGGTACCGCGAACACTGAAGCTTTCTTT
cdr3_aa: CASSQGTANTEAFF

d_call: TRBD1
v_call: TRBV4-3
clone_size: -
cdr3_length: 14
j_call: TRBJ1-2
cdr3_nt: TGCGCCAGCAGCCAAGCAGGGGGAAACTATGGCTACACCTTC
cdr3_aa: CASSQAGGNYGYTF

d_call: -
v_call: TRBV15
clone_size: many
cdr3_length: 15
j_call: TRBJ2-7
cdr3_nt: TGTGCCACCAGCAGAGCCGATCTCAACTCCTACGAGCAGTACTTC
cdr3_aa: CATSRADLNSYEQYF

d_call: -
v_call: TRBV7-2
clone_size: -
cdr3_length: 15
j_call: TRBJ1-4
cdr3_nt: TGTGCCAGCAGCTTAACTGCGGGGGCTTATGAAAAACTGTTTTTT
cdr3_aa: CASSLTAGAYEKLFF

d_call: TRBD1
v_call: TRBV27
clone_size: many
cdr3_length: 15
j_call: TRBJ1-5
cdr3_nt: TGTGCCAGCAGCTTAGGACAGGGGGCGAATCAGCCCCAGCATTTT
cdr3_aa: CASSLGQGANQPQHF

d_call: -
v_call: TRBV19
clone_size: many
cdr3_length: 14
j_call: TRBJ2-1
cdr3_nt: TGTGCCAGACGCTCTAGCGAGACAAACAATGAGCAGTTCTTC
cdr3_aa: CARRSSETNNEQFF

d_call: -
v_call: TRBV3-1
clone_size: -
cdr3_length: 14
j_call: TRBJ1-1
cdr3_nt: TGTGCCAGCAGCCAAGTGGCTACTAACACTGAAGCTTTCTTT
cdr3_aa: CASSQVATNTEAFF

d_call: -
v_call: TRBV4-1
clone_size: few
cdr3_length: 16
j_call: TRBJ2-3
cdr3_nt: TGCGCCAGCAGCCAGCCTGTACAGGTTAGCACAGATACGCAGTATTTT
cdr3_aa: CASSQPVQVSTDTQYF

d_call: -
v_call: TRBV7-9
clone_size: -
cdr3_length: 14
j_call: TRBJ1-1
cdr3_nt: TGTGCCAGCAGCTTAGTTCCGCAGAACACTGAAGCTTTCTTT
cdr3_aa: CASSLVPQNTEAFF

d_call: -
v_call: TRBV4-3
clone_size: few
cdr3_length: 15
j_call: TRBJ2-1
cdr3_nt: TGCGCCAGCAGCCAAGATAAGAGAGGCGACAATGAGCAGTTCTTC
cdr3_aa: CASSQDKRGDNEQFF

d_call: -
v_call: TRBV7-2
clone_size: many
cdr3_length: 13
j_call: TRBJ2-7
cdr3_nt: TGTGCCAGCAGTCCGGACCACTCCTACGAGCAGTACTTC
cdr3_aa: CASSPDHSYEQYF

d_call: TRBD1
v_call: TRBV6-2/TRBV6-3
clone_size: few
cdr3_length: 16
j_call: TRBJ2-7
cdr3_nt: TGTGCCAGCAGTTACGTAGGGACAGGGAACTCCTACGAGCAGTACTTC
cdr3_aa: CASSYVGTGNSYEQYF

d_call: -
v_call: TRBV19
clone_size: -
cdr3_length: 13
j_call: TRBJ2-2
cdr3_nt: TGTGCCAGTAGTCCAACAAGGCCCGGGGAGCTGTTTTTT
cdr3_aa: CASSPTRPGELFF

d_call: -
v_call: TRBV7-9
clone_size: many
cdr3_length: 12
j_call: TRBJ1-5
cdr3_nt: TGTGCCAGTGGGAGGGACTCTCAGCCCCAGCATTTT
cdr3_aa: CASGRDSQPQHF

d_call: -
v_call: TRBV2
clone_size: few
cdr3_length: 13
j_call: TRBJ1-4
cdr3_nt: TGTGCCAGCACCGGCCAGCAAAGTGAAAAACTGTTTTTT
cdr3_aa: CASTGQQSEKLFF

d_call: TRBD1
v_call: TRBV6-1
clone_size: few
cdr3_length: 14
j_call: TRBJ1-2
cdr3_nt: TGTGCCAGCAGCAACAGGGACAGGGGCTATGGCTACACCTTC
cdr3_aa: CASSNRDRGYGYTF

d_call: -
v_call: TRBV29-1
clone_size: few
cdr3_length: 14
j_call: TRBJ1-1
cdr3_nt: TGCAGCGTCCGAAGGACGGGGAGGAACAGTGAAGCTTTCTTT
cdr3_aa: CSVRRTGRNSEAFF

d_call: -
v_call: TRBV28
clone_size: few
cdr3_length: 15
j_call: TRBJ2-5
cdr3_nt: TGTGCCAGCATTTCTGGGGGCTTGAGTCAAGAGACCCAGTACTTC
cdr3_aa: CASISGGLSQETQYF

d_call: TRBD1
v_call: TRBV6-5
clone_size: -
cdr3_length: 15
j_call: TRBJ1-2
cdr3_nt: TGTGCCAGCAGTTACTCGGGACAGGGCAACTATGGCTACACCTTC
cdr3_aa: CASSYSGQGNYGYTF

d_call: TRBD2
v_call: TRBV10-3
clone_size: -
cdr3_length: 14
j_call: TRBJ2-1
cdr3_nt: TGTGCCACGAGGGATGGGACTAGCGACGATGAGCAGTTCTTC
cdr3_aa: CATRDGTSDDEQFF

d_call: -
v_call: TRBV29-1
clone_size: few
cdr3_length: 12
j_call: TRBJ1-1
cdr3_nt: TGCAGCGTTACGGGGGCACCCCCTGAAGCTTTCTTT
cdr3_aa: CSVTGAPPEAFF

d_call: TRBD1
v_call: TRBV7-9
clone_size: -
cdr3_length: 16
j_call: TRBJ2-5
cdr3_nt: TGTGCCAGCAGCCCCCATGGGACAGGGATCGCAGAGACCCAGTACTTC
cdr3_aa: CASSPHGTGIAETQYF

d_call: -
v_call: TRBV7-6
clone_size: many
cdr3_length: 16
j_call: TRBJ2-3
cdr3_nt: TGTGCCAGCAGCTTAACGGTGTCCCCGGGTACAGATACGCAGTATTTT
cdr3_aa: CASSLTVSPGTDTQYF

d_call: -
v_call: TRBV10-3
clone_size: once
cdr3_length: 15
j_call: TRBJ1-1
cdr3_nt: TGTGCCATCAGTGAATACAGGGATTATAGCACTGAAGCTTTCTTT
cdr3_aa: CAISEYRDYSTEAFF

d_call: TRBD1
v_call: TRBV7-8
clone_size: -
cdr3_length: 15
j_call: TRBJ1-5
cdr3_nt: TGTGCCAGCAGCTTAGCAGGGACAGGGATTCAGCCCCAGCATTTT
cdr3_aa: CASSLAGTGIQPQHF

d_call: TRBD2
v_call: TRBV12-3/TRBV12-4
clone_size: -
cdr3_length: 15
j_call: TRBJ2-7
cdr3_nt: TGTGCCAGCACCTTGGCTAGCGGGGGCCTCTACGAGCAGTACTTC
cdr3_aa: CASTLASGGLYEQYF

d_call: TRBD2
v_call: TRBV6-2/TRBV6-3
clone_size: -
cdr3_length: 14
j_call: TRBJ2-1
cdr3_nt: TGTGCTAGCAGGGAACCTAGCGGGGTCAATGAGCAGTTCTTC
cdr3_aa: CASREPSGVNEQFF

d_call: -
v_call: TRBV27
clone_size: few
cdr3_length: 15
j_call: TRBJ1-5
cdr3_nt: TGTGCCAGCAGTTTGTTGACCGACCCCAATCAGCCCCAGCATTTT
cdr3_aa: CASSLLTDPNQPQHF

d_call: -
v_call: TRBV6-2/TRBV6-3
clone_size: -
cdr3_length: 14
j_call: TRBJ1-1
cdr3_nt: TGTGCCAGCAGCGACCGATCCATGAACACTGAAGCTTTCTTT
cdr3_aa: CASSDRSMNTEAFF

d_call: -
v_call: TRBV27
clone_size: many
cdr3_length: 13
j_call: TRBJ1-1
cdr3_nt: TGTGCCAGCAGTTTAGGCCCAACCACTGAAGCTTTCTTT
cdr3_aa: CASSLGPTTEAFF

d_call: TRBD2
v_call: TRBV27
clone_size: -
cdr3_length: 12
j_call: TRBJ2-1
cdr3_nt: TGTGCCAGCAGACTAGCGGGCCACGGGCAGTTCTTC
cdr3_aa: CASRLAGHGQFF

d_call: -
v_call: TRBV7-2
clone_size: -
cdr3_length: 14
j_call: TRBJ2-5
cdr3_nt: TGTGCCAGCAGCTTAGCGCCGGGGAGAGGGACCCAGTACTTC
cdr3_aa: CASSLAPGRGTQYF

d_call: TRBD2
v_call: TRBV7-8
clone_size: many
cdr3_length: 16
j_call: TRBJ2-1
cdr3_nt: TGTGCCAGCAGCTTAGCGGCTAGCGGGAGATACAATGAGCAGTTCTTC
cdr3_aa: CASSLAASGRYNEQFF

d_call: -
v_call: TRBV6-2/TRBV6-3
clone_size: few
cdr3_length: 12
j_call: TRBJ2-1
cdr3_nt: TGTGCCAGCAGTTACCCGACGAGCTTGGGGTTCTTC
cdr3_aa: CASSYPTSLGFF

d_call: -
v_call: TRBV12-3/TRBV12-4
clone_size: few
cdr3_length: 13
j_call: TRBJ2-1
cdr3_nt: TGTGCCAGCAGTGGTGGGTGGGATCATGAGCAGTTCTTC
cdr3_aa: CASSGGWDHEQFF

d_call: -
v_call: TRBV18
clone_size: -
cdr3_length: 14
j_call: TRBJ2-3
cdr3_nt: TGTGCCAGCTCACCACCGAGTAGACCAGATACGCAGTATTTT
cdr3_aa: CASSPPSRPDTQYF

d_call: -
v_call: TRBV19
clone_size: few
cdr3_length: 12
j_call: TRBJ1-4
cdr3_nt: TGTGCCAGTACCAAGACGAATGAAAAACTGTTTTTT
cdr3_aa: CASTKTNEKLFF

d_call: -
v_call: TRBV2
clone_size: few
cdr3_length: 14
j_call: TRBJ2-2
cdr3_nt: TGTGCCAGCAGAGGGGACGGATACACCGGGGAGCTGTTTTTT
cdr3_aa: CASRGDGYTGELFF

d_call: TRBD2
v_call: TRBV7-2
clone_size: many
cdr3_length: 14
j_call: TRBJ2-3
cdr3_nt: TGTGCCAGCAGCACTAGCGGAAACACAGATACGCAGTATTTT
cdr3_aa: CASSTSGNTDTQYF

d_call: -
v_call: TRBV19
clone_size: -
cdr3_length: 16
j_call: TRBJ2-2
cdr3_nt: TGTGCCAGTAGTATAGTTCCAGGAGTGAACACCGGGGAGCTGTTTTTT
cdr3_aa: CASSIVPGVNTGELFF

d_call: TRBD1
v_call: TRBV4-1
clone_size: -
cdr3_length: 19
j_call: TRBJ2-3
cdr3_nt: TGCGCCAGCAGCCCTTCCCCGGGACAGGTCAACTTAAACACAGATACGCAGTATTTT
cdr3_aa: CASSPSPGQVNLNTDTQYF

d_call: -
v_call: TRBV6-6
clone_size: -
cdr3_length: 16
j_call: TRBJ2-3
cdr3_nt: TGTGCCAGCACCAAACCGACAGGAGAAAGCACAGATACGCAGTATTTT
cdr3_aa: CASTKPTGESTDTQYF

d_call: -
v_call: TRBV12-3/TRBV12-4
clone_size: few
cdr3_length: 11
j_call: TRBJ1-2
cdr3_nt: TGTGCCAGCAGTTTAGGGACAGGCTACACCTTC
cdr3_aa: CASSLGTGYTF

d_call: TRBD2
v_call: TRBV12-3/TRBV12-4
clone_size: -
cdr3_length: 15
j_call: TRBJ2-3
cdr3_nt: TGTGCCAGCAGTTTCGAGGGTAGCGGGACAGATACGCAGTATTTT
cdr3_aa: CASSFEGSGTDTQYF